This T cell receptor beta chain was obtained from a study of shared clonotypes between healthy human individuals. Across the whole study: The plates for each donor numbered three CD4 naive, three CD4 memory, two CD8 naive and one CD8 memory. Notes on the study in general: A limitation of the genetic and exposure-history diversity represented arose from few donors.

Every contributor of samples was a Caucasian grown-up residing in Nashville, Tennessee. Every subset's genomic DNA went evenly onto several immunoSEQ plates. Clones were read by immunoSEQ multiplex PCR, and TCRdb kept only the in-frame ones, dropping some. The sample shows over 850,000 clones, roughly 74% of them seen only once. Regarding this clone: Its antigen remains unknown.

This receptor was obtained from a man aged 18-30 years in good health. Some clones in this sample may be carry-over from other donors' samples. Sample: memory CD4+ T cells from PBMCs. The sample's subset: CD45RA-negative fraction.

The CDR3 protein is CASSLSFSATHYGYTF. The CDR3 coding sequence is TGTGCCAGCTCACTGTCGTTCAGCGCAACTCACTATGGCTACACCTTC. The J gene is TRBJ1-2, the V gene TRBV18; D is ambiguous. CDR3 length: 16 amino acids. CDR1 KGHSH and CDR2 LQKENI come from the germline V gene. V was trimmed by 4 bases and J by 3 bases, leaving 18 bases between them.